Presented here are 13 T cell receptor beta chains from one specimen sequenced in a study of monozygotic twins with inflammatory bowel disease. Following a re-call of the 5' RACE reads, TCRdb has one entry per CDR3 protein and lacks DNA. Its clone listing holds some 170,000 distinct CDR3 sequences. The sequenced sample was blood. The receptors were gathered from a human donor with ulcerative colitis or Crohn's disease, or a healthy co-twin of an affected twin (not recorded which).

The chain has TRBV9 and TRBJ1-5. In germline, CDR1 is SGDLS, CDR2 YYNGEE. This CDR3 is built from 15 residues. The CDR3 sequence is CASSAGGAVNQPQHF.

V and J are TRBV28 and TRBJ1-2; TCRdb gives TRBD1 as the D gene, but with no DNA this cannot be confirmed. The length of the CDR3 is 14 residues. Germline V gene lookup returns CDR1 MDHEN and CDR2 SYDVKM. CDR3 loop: CASGPPSPVSSYTF.

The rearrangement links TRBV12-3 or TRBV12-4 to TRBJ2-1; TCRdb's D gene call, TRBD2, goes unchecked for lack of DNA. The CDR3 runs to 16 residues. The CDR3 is CASSLRSGRAENEQFF.

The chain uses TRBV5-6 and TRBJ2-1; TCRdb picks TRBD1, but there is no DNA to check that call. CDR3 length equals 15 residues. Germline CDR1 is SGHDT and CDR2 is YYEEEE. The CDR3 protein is CASSPGQGQLASQFF.

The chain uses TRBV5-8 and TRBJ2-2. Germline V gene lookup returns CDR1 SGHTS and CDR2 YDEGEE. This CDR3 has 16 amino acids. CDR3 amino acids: CASSSSWGTNTGELFF.

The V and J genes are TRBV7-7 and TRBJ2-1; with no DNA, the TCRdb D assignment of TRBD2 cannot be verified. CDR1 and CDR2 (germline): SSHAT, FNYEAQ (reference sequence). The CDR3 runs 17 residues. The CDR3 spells CASSPRLTSGHYNEQFF.

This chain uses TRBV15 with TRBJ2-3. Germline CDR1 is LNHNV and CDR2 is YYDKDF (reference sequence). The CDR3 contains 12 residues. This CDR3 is CATSRSQDTQYF.

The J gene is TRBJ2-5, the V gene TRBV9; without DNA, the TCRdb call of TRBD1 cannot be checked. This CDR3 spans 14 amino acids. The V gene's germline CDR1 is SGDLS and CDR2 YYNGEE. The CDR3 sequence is CASSVDSSQETQYF.

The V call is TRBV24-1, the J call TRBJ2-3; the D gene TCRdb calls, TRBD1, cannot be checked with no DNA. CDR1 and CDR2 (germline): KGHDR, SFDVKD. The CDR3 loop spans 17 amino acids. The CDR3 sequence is CATSSWIGGKSTDTQYF.

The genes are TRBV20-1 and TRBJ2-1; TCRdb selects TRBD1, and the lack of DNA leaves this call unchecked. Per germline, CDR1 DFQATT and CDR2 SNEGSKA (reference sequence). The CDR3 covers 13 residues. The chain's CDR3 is CSARDFVGHEQFF.

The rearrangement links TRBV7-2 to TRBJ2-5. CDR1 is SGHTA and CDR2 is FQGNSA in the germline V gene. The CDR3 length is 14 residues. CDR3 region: CASSLSAAQETQYF.

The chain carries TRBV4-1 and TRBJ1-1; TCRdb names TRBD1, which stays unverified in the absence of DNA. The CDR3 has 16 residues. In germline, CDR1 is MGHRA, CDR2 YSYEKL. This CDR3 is CASSLAVGTMNTEAFF.

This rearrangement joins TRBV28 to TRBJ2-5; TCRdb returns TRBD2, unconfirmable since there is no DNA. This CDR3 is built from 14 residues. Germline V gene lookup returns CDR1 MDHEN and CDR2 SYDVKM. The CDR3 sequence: CASRGLAGDETQYF.